This TCR beta chain was sequenced for a study of blood T cell repertoires in COVID-19. Study overall: Spain, Italy and the United States supplied samples that represented acute and convalescent COVID-19. Sample material is recorded as cDNA or gDNA derived from T cells, B-cell-depleted T cells, or PBMCs.

CDR3 length: 14 residues. V lost 5 bases to trimming and J lost 5 bases, with 10 bases between them. Germline-derived CDR1 and CDR2 are LNHDA and SQIVND (reference sequence). Original handling: Estimates of nucleated cell counts were drawn from the amplification of reference gene primers. Sequenced by immunoSEQ multiplex PCR; TCRdb stores in-frame clones only, minus some. D and trimming come from the DNA, and the V and J calls and clone size come from that table. Here the sample spans 200,000 to 250,000 clones, around 84% being singletons. The gene calls are TRBV19 and TRBJ1-6; D gene ambiguous. Sequencing used peripheral blood. The sequence came from a man aged 45-60 years with acute or convalescent COVID-19. The CDR3 here is CASSRGVNNSPLHF. The DNA of the CDR3 is TGTGCCAGTAGTCGAGGAGTCAATAATTCACCCCTCCACTTT.